The T cell receptor beta chain described here comes from a study of T cell changes during pregnancy in multiple sclerosis. The CDR3 sequence is 14 residues long. J gave up 3 bases and V 6 bases, and 5 bases lay outside the gene matches. Germline V gives CDR1 MNHNS, CDR2 SASEGT. Clones were sequenced by immunoSEQ multiplex PCR, and TCRdb holds only the in-frame ones, with some missing. The sample consists of tens of thousands of clones, over 75% of them appearing once. The material sequenced was peripheral blood, taken in the first trimester of pregnancy. The origin of this receptor is a female donor with multiple sclerosis, enrolled in a pregnancy study. This chain joins TRBV6-1 and TRBJ1-2; 9 positions agree with TRBD1. The CDR3 here is CASRVRQGDYGYTF. CDR3 coding DNA: TGTGCCAGCAGAGTTAGACAGGGGGACTATGGCTACACCTTC.